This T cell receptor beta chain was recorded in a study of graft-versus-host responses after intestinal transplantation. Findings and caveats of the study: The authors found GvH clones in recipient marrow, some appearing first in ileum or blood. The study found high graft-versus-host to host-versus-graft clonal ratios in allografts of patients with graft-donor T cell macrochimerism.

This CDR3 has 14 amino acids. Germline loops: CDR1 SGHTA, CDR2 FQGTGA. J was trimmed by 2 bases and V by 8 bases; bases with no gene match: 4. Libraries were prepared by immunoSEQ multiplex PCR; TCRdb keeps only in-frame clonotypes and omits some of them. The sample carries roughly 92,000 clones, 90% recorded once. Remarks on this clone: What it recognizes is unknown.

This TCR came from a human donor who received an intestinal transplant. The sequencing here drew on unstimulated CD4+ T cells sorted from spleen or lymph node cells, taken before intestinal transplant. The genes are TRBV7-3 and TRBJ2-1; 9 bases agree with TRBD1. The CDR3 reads CASAGTGTYNEQFF. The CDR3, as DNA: TGTGCCAGCGCCGGGACAGGGACCTACAATGAGCAGTTCTTC.